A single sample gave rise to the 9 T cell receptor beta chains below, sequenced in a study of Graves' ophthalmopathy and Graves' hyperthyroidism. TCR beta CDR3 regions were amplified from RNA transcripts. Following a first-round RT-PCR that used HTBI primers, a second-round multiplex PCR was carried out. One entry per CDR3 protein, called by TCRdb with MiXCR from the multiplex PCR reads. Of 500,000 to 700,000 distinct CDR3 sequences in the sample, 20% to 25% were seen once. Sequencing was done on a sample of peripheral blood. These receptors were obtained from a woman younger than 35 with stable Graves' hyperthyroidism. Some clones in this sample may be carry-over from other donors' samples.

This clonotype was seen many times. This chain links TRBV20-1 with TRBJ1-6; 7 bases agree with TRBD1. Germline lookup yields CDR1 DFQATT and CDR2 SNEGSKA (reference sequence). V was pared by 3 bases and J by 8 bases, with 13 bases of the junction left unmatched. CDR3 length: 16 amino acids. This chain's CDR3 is CSARATGVNLYSPLHF. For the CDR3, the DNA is TGCAGTGCTAGGGCTACAGGGGTTAACTTATATTCACCCCTCCACTTT.

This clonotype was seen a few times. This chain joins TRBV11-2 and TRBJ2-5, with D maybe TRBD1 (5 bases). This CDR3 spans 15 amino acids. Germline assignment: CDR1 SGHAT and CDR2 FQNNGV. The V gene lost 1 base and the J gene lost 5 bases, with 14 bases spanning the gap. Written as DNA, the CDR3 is TGTGCCAGCAGCTTAGGGGCAGGGCATCTTGAGACCCAGTACTTC. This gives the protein CASSLGAGHLETQYF.

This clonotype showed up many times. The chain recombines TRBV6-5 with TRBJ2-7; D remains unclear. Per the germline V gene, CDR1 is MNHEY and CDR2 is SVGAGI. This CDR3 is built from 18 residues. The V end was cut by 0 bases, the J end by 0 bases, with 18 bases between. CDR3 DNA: TGTGCCAGCAGTTACTCGTCAAACCCGGACCGCTTCTCCTACGAGCAGTACTTC. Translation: CASSYSSNPDRFSYEQYF.

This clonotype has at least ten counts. The DNA of the CDR3 is TGCGCCAGCAGCCAGCAGCGGGGCGCGAACACTGAAGCTTTCTTT. Translated, it gives CASSQQRGANTEAFF. The rearrangement joins TRBV5-1 to TRBJ1-1; a possible D gene is TRBD1 (5 bases). The CDR3 covers 15 residues. Per germline, CDR1 SGHRS and CDR2 YFSETQ. V lost 4 bases and J 1 base, leaving 14 bases between the germline ends.

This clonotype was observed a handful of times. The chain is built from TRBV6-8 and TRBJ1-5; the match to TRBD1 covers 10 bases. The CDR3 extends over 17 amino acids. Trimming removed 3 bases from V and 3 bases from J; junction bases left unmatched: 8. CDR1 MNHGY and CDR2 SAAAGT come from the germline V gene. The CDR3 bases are TGTGCCAGCAGTTATGCTCGGGACAGGGGTATCAATCAGCCCCAGCATTTT. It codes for CASSYARDRGINQPQHF.

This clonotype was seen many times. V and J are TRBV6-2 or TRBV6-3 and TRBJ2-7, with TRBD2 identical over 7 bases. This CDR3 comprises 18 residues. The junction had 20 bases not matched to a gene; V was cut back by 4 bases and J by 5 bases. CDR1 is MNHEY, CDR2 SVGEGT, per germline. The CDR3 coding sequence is TGTGCCAGCAGTTCAAACCCCGGGGGGAGAACACCTTCTGACGAGCAGTACTTC. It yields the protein CASSSNPGGRTPSDEQYF.

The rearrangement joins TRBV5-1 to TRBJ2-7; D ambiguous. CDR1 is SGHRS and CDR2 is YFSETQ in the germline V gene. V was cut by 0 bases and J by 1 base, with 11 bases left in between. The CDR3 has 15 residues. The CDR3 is CASSLGTYNSYEQYF. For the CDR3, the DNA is TGCGCCAGCAGCTTGGGGACCTATAATTCCTACGAGCAGTACTTC.

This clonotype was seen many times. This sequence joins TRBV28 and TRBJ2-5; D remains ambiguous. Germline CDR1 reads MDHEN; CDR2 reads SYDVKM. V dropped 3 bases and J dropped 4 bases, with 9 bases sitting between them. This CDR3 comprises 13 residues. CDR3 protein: CASSFSGSETQYF. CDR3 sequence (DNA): TGTGCCAGCAGTTTTTCAGGTTCAGAGACCCAGTACTTC.

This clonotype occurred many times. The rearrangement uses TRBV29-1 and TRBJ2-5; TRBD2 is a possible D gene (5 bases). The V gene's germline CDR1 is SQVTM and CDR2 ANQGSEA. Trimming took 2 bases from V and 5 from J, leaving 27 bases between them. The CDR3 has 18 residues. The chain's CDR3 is CSVEYPQERAIRRETQYF. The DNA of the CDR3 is TGCAGCGTTGAATACCCCCAGGAAAGGGCTATCCGGAGGGAGACCCAGTACTTC.